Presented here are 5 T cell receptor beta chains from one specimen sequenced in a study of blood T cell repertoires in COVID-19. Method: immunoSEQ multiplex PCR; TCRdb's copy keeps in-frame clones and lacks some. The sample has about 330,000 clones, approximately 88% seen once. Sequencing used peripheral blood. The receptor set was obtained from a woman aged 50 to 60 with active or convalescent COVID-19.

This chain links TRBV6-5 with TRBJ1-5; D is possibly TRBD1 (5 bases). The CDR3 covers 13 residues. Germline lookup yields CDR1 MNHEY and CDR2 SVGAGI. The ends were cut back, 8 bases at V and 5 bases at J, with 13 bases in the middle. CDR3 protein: CASGQEVYQPQHF. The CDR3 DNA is TGTGCCAGCGGACAAGAGGTTTATCAGCCCCAGCATTTT.

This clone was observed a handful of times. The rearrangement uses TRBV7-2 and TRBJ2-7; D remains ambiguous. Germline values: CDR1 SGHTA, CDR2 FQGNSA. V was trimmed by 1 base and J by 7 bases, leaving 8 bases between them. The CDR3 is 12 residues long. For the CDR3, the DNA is TGTGCCAGCAGCTTAGGCTATATTGAGCAGTACTTC. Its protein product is CASSLGYIEQYF.

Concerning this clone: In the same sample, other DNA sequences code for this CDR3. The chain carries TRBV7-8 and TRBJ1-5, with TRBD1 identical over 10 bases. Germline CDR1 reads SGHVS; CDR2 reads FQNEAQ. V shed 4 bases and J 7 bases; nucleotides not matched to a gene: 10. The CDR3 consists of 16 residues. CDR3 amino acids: CASSSAGQGFGQPQHF. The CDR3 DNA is TGTGCCAGCAGCTCAGCGGGACAGGGGTTTGGACAGCCCCAGCATTTT.

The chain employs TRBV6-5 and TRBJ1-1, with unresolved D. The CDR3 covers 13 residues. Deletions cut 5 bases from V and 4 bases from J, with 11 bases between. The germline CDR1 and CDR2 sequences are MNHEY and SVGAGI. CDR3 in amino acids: CASSPTYSTEAFF. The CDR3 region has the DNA TGTGCCAGCAGTCCAACCTACTCCACTGAAGCTTTCTTT.

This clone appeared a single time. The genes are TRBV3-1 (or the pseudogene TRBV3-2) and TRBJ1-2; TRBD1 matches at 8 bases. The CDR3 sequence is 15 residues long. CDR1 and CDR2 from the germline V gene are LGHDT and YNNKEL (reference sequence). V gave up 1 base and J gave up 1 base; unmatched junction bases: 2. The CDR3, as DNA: TGTGCCAGCAGCCAAGTAGGACAGGGTAACTATGGCTACACCTTC. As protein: CASSQVGQGNYGYTF.